The rows below give T cell receptor beta chains drawn from one sample of a study of blood T cell repertoires in COVID-19. Some clones are missing from TCRdb's copy, which holds only in-frame ones; the method was immunoSEQ multiplex PCR. The data show under 40,000 clones, approximately 87% seen once. Sequences were obtained from peripheral blood. The receptors here all came from a man aged 50 or older with active or convalescent COVID-19. Each CDR3 is given with its conserved first and last residue. A D gene is named only where the DNA matches it firmly. Clone size is not always given. Where it is, it says once, few, many or a class for expanded clones.

clone_size	d_call	v_call	j_call	cdr3_aa	cdr3_nt
NA	NA	TRBV18	TRBJ1-2	CASSLDGDYGYTF	TGTGCCAGCTCACTCGACGGGGACTATGGCTACACCTTC
NA	NA	TRBV7-9	TRBJ2-7	CASSVGLYEQYF	TGTGCCAGCAGTGTGGGGCTCTACGAGCAGTACTTC
NA	NA	TRBV10-3	TRBJ1-1	CAISVEVGTEAFF	TGTGCCATCAGTGTGGAGGTCGGCACTGAAGCTTTCTTT
once	NA	TRBV25-1	TRBJ1-2	CATAGGQGYTF	TGTGCCACTGCTGGCGGTCAGGGCTACACCTTC
NA	NA	TRBV19	TRBJ2-2	CASSRLESDAGELFF	TGTGCCAGTAGCCGTCTAGAATCCGACGCCGGGGAGCTGTTTTTT
NA	TRBD2	TRBV10-2	TRBJ2-2	CASSERLAGAGELFF	TGCGCCAGCAGTGAGAGACTAGCGGGAGCCGGGGAGCTGTTTTTT
NA	TRBD1	TRBV28	TRBJ1-6	CASRENSDRGYNSPLHF	TGTGCCAGCAGAGAAAATTCTGACAGGGGGTATAATTCACCCCTCCACTTT
NA	NA	TRBV24-1	TRBJ1-1	CATSDGDTRTEAFF	TGTGCCACCAGTGATGGGGACACTCGCACTGAAGCTTTCTTT
once	NA	TRBV28	TRBJ2-6	CASSLWAGISGANVLTF	TGTGCCAGCAGTTTATGGGCAGGAATAAGTGGGGCCAACGTCCTGACTTTC
NA	TRBD2	TRBV7-3	TRBJ2-3	CASSSTGGRDTQYF	TGTGCCAGCAGCTCCACGGGGGGGCGAGATACGCAGTATTTT
NA	NA	TRBV7-9	TRBJ2-4	CASSSSPARQGLRIQYF	TGTGCCAGCAGCTCTAGCCCCGCACGGCAGGGGTTACGCATTCAGTACTTC
NA	TRBD2	TRBV3-1/TRBV3-2	TRBJ2-1	CASSPTSGRASYYNEQFF	TGTGCCAGCAGCCCGACTAGCGGGAGGGCCTCGTACTACAATGAGCAGTTCTTC
NA	NA	TRBV6-5	TRBJ1-2	CASSYSSGFQTGYTF	TGTGCCAGCAGTTACTCATCAGGGTTTCAAACGGGCTACACCTTC
NA	TRBD1	TRBV5-1	TRBJ1-1	CASSDTGGAGEAFF	TGCGCCAGCAGCGACACAGGGGGCGCAGGTGAAGCTTTCTTT
NA	NA	TRBV18	TRBJ1-1	CASSPQANTEAFF	TGTGCCAGCTCACCGCAGGCAAACACTGAAGCTTTCTTT
NA	TRBD2	TRBV29-1	TRBJ2-3	CSVERGTSASTDTQYF	TGCAGCGTTGAAAGGGGGACTAGCGCGAGCACAGATACGCAGTATTTT
once	NA	TRBV18	TRBJ1-4	CASSPATGGEKLFF	TGTGCCAGCTCACCGGCGACGGGGGGTGAAAAACTGTTTTTT
NA	NA	TRBV27	TRBJ2-5	CASSFNQETQYF	TGTGCCAGCAGTTTTAACCAAGAGACCCAGTACTTC
NA	TRBD1	TRBV5-1	TRBJ1-3	CASSPSQGAYSGNTIYF	TGCGCCAGCAGCCCCAGCCAGGGGGCCTACTCTGGAAACACCATATATTTT
NA	NA	TRBV1	TRBJ1-5	CTSSLDRGRSNQPQHF	TGCACCAGCAGCCTCGACAGGGGAAGGAGCAATCAGCCCCAGCATTTT
NA	NA	TRBV10-3	TRBJ1-3	CAISQGPGNTIYF	TGTGCCATCAGCCAGGGCCCTGGAAACACCATATATTTT
NA	NA	TRBV19	TRBJ1-1	CASSIEDTEAFF	TGTGCCAGTAGTATTGAGGACACTGAAGCTTTCTTT
NA	TRBD1	TRBV9	TRBJ2-4	CASSVGQGIGLDIQYF	TGTGCCAGCAGCGTGGGACAGGGAATCGGTTTGGACATTCAGTACTTC
once	NA	TRBV4-2	TRBJ1-1	CASSQDPVNTEAFF	TGTGCCAGCAGCCAAGATCCGGTGAACACTGAAGCTTTCTTT
NA	TRBD2	TRBV7-2	TRBJ2-3	CASSKRGLAGDRTDTQYF	TGTGCCAGCAGCAAAAGGGGACTAGCGGGGGACCGCACAGATACGCAGTATTTT
NA	NA	TRBV7-2	TRBJ2-3	CASSRDLDGDTQYF	TGTGCCAGCAGCAGGGACTTGGATGGAGATACGCAGTATTTT
NA	NA	TRBV30	TRBJ1-6	CAWSGLTSSYNSPLHF	TGTGCCTGGAGTGGTCTTACGAGCTCCTATAATTCACCCCTCCACTTT
NA	TRBD1	TRBV7-3	TRBJ2-3	CASSRKDRSSTDTQYF	TGTGCCAGCAGCCGTAAGGACAGGTCTAGCACAGATACGCAGTATTTT
NA	NA	TRBV2	TRBJ1-2	CASSERGFYGYTF	TGTGCCAGCAGTGAACGGGGGTTCTATGGCTACACCTTC
NA	NA	TRBV18	TRBJ2-7	CASSLGTTYEQYF	TGTGCCAGCTCCCTGGGCACCACCTACGAGCAGTACTTC